A selection of T cell receptor beta chains follows, all from one sample in a study of CD8 T cells in ankylosing spondylitis. TCRdb passed the 5' RACE reads through MiXCR, listing each CDR3 protein once. Among just under 550,000 distinct CDR3 sequences listed, over 9.5% were seen once. Sequenced input: blood, either unsorted or a sorted T cell fraction (not recorded which). Receptors originate from a male donor with ankylosing spondylitis. Each CDR3 is given without its conserved first and last residue. Fields, in order: V gene, J gene, CDR3 protein.

TRBV5-6	TRBJ2-7	ASSLLAISRYEQY
TRBV5-1	TRBJ2-1	ASSPGQQNGEQF
TRBV4-1	TRBJ1-1	ASSPPRGGGRTEAF
TRBV27	TRBJ2-1	ASSLLVAGVAF
TRBV12-3/TRBV12-4	TRBJ2-1	ASIPRGADNEQF
TRBV7-9	TRBJ2-2	ASGTGGPNTGELF
TRBV30	TRBJ2-3	AWSGGRTDTQY
TRBV20-1	TRBJ2-7	SARDGAAPYEQY
TRBV11-2	TRBJ1-1	ASSTQITNTEAF
TRBV20-1	TRBJ2-1	SARRGTSGSDEQF
TRBV7-9	TRBJ1-2	ASTPGTDRDQYGYT
TRBV2	TRBJ2-7	ASSDVEQY
TRBV4-2	TRBJ2-4	ASSQAGAKSNKNIQY
TRBV5-1	TRBJ1-3	ASSLGSPGSGNTIY
TRBV14	TRBJ2-1	ASSQVSIRAGDEQF
TRBV20-1	TRBJ2-1	SALVAEKQF
TRBV12-3/TRBV12-4	TRBJ2-2	ASSFGNTGELF
TRBV20-1	TRBJ2-1	SSGTSVYNEQF
TRBV29-1	TRBJ1-1	SVKTGGDTEAF
TRBV6-5	TRBJ2-1	ASSSTAQRSNEQF
TRBV20-1	TRBJ2-1	SAISGTMGFNEQF
TRBV4-1	TRBJ1-5	ASSQGQSVHQPQH